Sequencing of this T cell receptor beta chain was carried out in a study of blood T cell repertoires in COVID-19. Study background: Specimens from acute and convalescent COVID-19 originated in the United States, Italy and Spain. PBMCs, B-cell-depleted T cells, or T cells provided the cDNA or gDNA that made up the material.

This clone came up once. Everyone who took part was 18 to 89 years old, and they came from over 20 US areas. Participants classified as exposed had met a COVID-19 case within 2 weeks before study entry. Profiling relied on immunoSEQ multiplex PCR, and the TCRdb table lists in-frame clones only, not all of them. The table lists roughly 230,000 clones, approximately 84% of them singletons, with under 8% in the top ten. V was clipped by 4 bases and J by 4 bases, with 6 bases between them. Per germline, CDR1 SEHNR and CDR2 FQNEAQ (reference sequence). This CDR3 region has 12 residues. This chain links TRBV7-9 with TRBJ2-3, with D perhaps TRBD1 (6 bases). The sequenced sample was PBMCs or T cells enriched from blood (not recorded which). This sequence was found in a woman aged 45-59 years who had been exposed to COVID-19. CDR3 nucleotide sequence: TGTGCCAGCAGCTCAGGGGCAGATACGCAGTATTTT. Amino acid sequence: CASSSGADTQYF.